Included here is one T cell receptor (beta chain) sequence, with context. Antigen: not known. Data came from immunoSEQ multiplex PCR; TCRdb stores just in-frame clones and leaves some out. The data show 95,000 to 150,000 clones, with over 75% seen just once and around 0.57% held by the top ten. The entry originates in a study of OX40 agonist ivuxolimab in advanced cancers. At the level of the study: The study treated patients with ivuxolimab, an agonistic anti-OX40 (CD134) antibody. Administration of intravenous ivuxolimab to patients occurred every 2 weeks at 0.01 to 10 mg/kg.

Study-level findings and limits: More expanded clones were seen, on average, in CD8+ T cells than in CD4+.

The sequence was collected from an adult with an advanced solid tumor such as melanoma, head and neck, liver or kidney cancer. The sequenced sample was CD4+ or CD8+ T cells sorted from blood, obtained in a trial of the OX40 agonist ivuxolimab.

As DNA, the CDR3 is TGCGCCAGCAGCCCTGAGAAATGGGGAAGCGACACCATATATTTT. Translating gives CASSPEKWGSDTIYF. V gene TRBV4-3 combines with J gene TRBJ1-3; D gene unclear. Germline V gene data show CDR1 as LGHNA and CDR2 as YSLEER. CDR3 length: 15 amino acids. The V gene lost 4 bases and the J gene lost 8 bases, with 18 bases spanning the gap.